These 32 T cell receptor beta chains share one sample of origin, sequenced in a study of T-cell reconstitution after alpha-beta-depleted transplantation in children. For TCRbeta, the library was prepared with unique molecular identifiers. TCRdb recomputed calls from the PCR reads with MiXCR, one row per CDR3 protein. The repertoire holds approximately 83,000 distinct CDR3 sequences, roughly an eighth seen once, with roughly 14% in the top ten. The input for sequencing was PBMCs from the stem cell graft donor, taken from the stem cell graft. The receptors were sampled from a human donor who donated a stem cell graft to a child with inherited bone marrow failure.

This clonotype came up many times. The CDR3 is CASSPTGGDSPLHF. CDR3 sequence (DNA): TGCGCCAGCAGCCCGACCGGGGGTGATTCACCCCTCCACTTT. The rearrangement links TRBV5-1 to TRBJ1-6, with D possibly being TRBD1 (5 bases). CDR1 is SGHRS and CDR2 is YFSETQ in the germline V gene. Trimming pared 4 bases from V and 8 bases from J, leaving 13 bases between. The CDR3 spans 14 residues.

This clonotype occurred many times. The rearrangement joins TRBV12-3 or TRBV12-4 to TRBJ2-7; 7 nucleotides line up with TRBD1. The CDR3 runs to 15 residues. V lost 4 bases, J lost 2 bases, and 8 bases stayed unmatched. This CDR3 is CASSSRGTGAYEQYF. CDR3 coding DNA: TGTGCCAGCAGTTCCAGGGGGACCGGGGCCTACGAGCAGTACTTC.

The CDR3 nucleotides read TGCGCCAGCAGCCAGAGAACAGGGGCTTTAGCCTACGAGCAGTACTTC. It is translated as CASSQRTGALAYEQYF. This sequence joins TRBV4-3 and TRBJ2-7, with 7 bases aligning to TRBD1. The CDR3 sequence is 16 residues long. The V and J ends lost 3 bases and 2 bases, in that order; junction bases with no gene match: 10. CDR1 is LGHNA and CDR2 is YSLEER in the germline V gene.

This clonotype was counted at least ten times. The rearrangement joins TRBV6-1 to TRBJ1-1, with 7 bases identical to TRBD1. Germline V gene sequence: CDR1 MNHNS, CDR2 SASEGT. V was clipped by 3 bases and J by 4 bases; unmatched bases: 8. The CDR3 consists of 15 residues. The CDR3, as DNA: TGTGCCAGCAGTGAGTGGACAGGAGGCCCCACTGAAGCTTTCTTT. This codes for CASSEWTGGPTEAFF.

This clonotype was recorded many times. The chain couples TRBV11-2 to TRBJ1-2; D not certain. V gave up 0 bases and J gave up 4 bases, with 6 bases separating them. The CDR3 extends over 13 amino acids. Germline assignment: CDR1 SGHAT and CDR2 FQNNGV. For the CDR3, the DNA is TGTGCCAGCAGCTTAGATCTGAGCTATGGCTACACCTTC. The encoded protein is CASSLDLSYGYTF.

On this clonotype itself: The junction departs from the called germline gene at one end, perhaps through a read error. The rearrangement links TRBV18 to TRBJ1-1; 8 bases are a match to TRBD1. The germline CDR1 and CDR2 sequences are KGHSH and LQKENI. This CDR3 has 12 amino acids. The CDR3 DNA is TGTGCCAGTTCACAGGGGGAGACTGAAGCTTTCTTT. This gives the protein CASSQGETEAFF.

This clonotype was recorded many times. V usage is TRBV28 and J usage is TRBJ2-7; tentatively, D is TRBD1 (6 bases). CDR3 size: 14 residues. Trimming pared 1 base from V and 5 bases from J, leaving 12 bases between. Germline-derived CDR1 and CDR2 are MDHEN and SYDVKM. The CDR3 DNA reads TGTGCCAGCAGTTTATTAGGACAGCCTGACGAGCAGTACTTC. It is translated as CASSLLGQPDEQYF.

The table lists this clonotype with many counts. The rearrangement links TRBV7-9 to TRBJ2-1; 10 nucleotides agree with TRBD2. The V segment lost 7 bases and the J segment 6 bases; nucleotides outside the gene matches: 6. The CDR3 totals 14 residues. The germline CDR1 and CDR2 sequences are SEHNR and FQNEAQ (reference sequence). CDR3 DNA sequence: TGTGCCAGCACACGAGCGGGGGGGCCCAATGAGCAGTTCTTC. This codes for CASTRAGGPNEQFF.

This clonotype was detected many times. The V call is TRBV3-1, the J call TRBJ2-3; D may be TRBD1 (5 bases). Deletions cut 1 base from V and 3 bases from J, with 17 bases between. CDR3 length: 17 residues. Germline assignment: CDR1 LGHDT and CDR2 YNNKEL (reference sequence). The CDR3 is CASSQGGRVVRTDTQYF. Written as DNA, the CDR3 is TGTGCCAGCAGCCAAGGAGGCAGGGTTGTCCGAACAGATACGCAGTATTTT.

The table lists this clonotype with many counts. CDR3 bases: TGCAGCGTTGAAGAAGGGACAGGGGCTCCAGATACGCAGTATTTT. Amino acid sequence: CSVEEGTGAPDTQYF. The gene calls are TRBV29-1 and TRBJ2-3; 10 bases map to TRBD1. The CDR3 runs to 15 residues. The V gene end was trimmed by 0 bases and the J gene end by 4 bases; junction bases not matched to a gene: 4. Germline assignment: CDR1 SQVTM and CDR2 ANQGSEA.

The sample holds many counts of this clonotype. The CDR3 DNA follows: TGTGCCACCAGCAGAGGTCCACAAGGGGAGGGGCACGAGCAGTACTTC. Translating it yields CATSRGPQGEGHEQYF. This sequence joins TRBV15 and TRBJ2-7; the match to TRBD2 covers 7 bases. CDR1 LNHNV and CDR2 YYDKDF come from the germline V gene (reference sequence). The CDR3 totals 16 residues. Germline trimming cut 1 base from V and 5 bases from J; bases unmatched to any gene: 11.

This clonotype was detected ten times or more. The CDR3 spells CASSPPSGTGGSDTQYF. In nucleotides, the CDR3 is TGTGCCAGCAGTCCCCCCTCCGGGACAGGGGGCTCGGATACGCAGTATTTT. The rearrangement links TRBV7-9 to TRBJ2-3; TRBD1 matches 12 bases. J was trimmed by 6 bases and V by 6 bases; bases with no gene match: 13. Germline V CDR1 and CDR2: SEHNR, FQNEAQ (reference sequence). This CDR3 has 17 amino acids. Full variable domain (remainder filled in from reference TRBV7-9 and TRBJ2-3): DTGVSQNPRHKITKRGQNVTFRCDPISEHNRLYWYRQTLGQGPEFLTYFQNEAQLEKSRLLSDRFSAERPKGSFSTLEIQRTEQGDSAMYLCASSPPSGTGGSDTQYFGPGTRLTVL.

This clonotype occurred many times. The chain recombines TRBV5-1 with TRBJ1-4; D uncertain. The CDR3 is 14 residues long. Germline V gene lookup returns CDR1 SGHRS and CDR2 YFSETQ. V was clipped by 0 bases and J by 5 bases, with 8 bases between them. The CDR3 loop is CASSLEARNEKLFF. In DNA, the CDR3 is TGCGCCAGCAGCTTGGAGGCGAGGAATGAAAAACTGTTTTTT.

The chain links TRBV29-1 to TRBJ2-5; 10 positions match TRBD2. The CDR3 is made up of 16 amino acids. Trimming at V came to 4 bases and at J to 5 bases, leaving 13 bases not matched to a gene. From germline, CDR1 is SQVTM and CDR2 ANQGSEA. This CDR3 reads CSVVMPSGRQRETQYF. The CDR3 DNA sequence: TGCAGCGTTGTGATGCCTAGCGGGAGACAAAGGGAGACCCAGTACTTC.

The rearrangement uses TRBV10-3 and TRBJ2-7; D is unclear. The germline CDR1 and CDR2 sequences are ENHRY and SYGVKD. V lost 10 bases and J lost 3, with 13 bases in between. The CDR3 is 12 residues long. For the CDR3, the DNA is TGTGCCACCCGGACGGATAACTACGAGCAGTACTTC. Its translation is CATRTDNYEQYF.

In this sample, this clonotype turned up many times. The V and J genes are TRBV20-1 and TRBJ2-3, with D unresolved. The germline V and J ends were trimmed by 3 bases and 6 bases, with 16 bases remaining between them. This CDR3 region has 14 residues. CDR1 is DFQATT and CDR2 is SNEGSKA in the germline V gene (reference sequence). The CDR3 DNA reads as TGCAGTGCTAGGGCTTCCCGATACGCCGATACGCAGTATTTT. Protein sequence: CSARASRYADTQYF.

This clonotype occurred many times. V gene TRBV4-3 combines with J gene TRBJ2-1; D unresolved. Trimming cost V 0 bases and J 4 bases, with 7 bases left between them. CDR3 length: 14 residues. Germline assignment: CDR1 LGHNA and CDR2 YSLEER. The CDR3 loop reads CASSQEYAYNEQFF. The DNA of the CDR3 is TGCGCCAGCAGCCAAGAGTACGCGTACAATGAGCAGTTCTTC.

In regard to this clonotype: A much larger clone is a single base away; this may be a read error. The DNA for the CDR3 is TGTGCCATCAGTGGTGGCAGGGGGTACACAGATACGCAGTATTTT. Protein: CAISGGRGYTDTQYF. V is TRBV10-3 and J is TRBJ2-3; 7 bases fit TRBD1. Per germline, CDR1 ENHRY and CDR2 SYGVKD. This CDR3 spans 15 amino acids. The V segment lost 4 bases and the J segment 2 bases; nucleotides outside the gene matches: 6.

This clonotype was counted between two and nine times. This may stem from a read error, because a much larger clone lies one nucleotide away. The J gene is TRBJ2-1, the V gene TRBV12-3 or TRBV12-4; D uncertain. The CDR3 has 17 residues. CDR3 protein: CTSSQTPQMDSYNEQFF. CDR3 DNA sequence: TGTACCAGCAGTCAAACCCCCCAGATGGACTCCTACAATGAGCAGTTCTTC.

This clonotype has a handful of counts. This chain links TRBV18 with TRBJ2-3; tentatively, D is TRBD2 (5 bases). The germline V and J ends were trimmed by 6 bases and 0 bases, with 13 bases remaining between them. This CDR3 region has 15 residues. From germline, CDR1 is KGHSH and CDR2 LQKENI. The CDR3 region has the DNA TGTGCCAGCTCGCCCCTAGCAGCCAGCACAGATACGCAGTATTTT. Translated, it gives CASSPLAASTDTQYF.

The chain couples TRBV12-3 or TRBV12-4 to TRBJ2-1; 13 positions agree with TRBD2. CDR3 length: 19 residues. With 10 bases clipped from V and 8 bases from J, the junction kept 23 bases outside the gene matches. In DNA form, the CDR3 reads TGTGCCATCTGCCTACGGGGGACTAGCGGGGTCCTCTCAATGCATGAGCAGTTCTTC. This encodes CAICLRGTSGVLSMHEQFF.

In its sample, this clonotype was seen many times. The J gene is TRBJ1-2, the V gene TRBV7-2; D is ambiguous. The CDR3 totals 14 residues. Germline V lookup: CDR1 SGHTA, CDR2 FQGNSA. V was trimmed by 0 bases and J by 0 bases, leaving 5 bases between them. The DNA for the CDR3 is TGTGCCAGCAGCTTAGCTATAGCTAACTATGGCTACACCTTC. Its protein product is CASSLAIANYGYTF.

This clonotype showed up just a few times. V usage is TRBV19 and J usage is TRBJ2-2, with 8 bases aligning to TRBD2. V gave up 10 bases and J gave up 4 bases; unmatched junction bases: 11. Germline values: CDR1 LNHDA, CDR2 SQIVND (reference sequence). The CDR3 length is 15 residues. CDR3 bases: TGTGCCACGCACAAGGCTAGCGGGTTCACCGGGGAGCTGTTTTTT. As protein: CATHKASGFTGELFF.

This clonotype has at least ten counts. V usage is TRBV24-1 and J usage is TRBJ1-5, with 10 nucleotides matching TRBD1. The CDR3 extends over 16 amino acids. Germline V gene lookup returns CDR1 KGHDR and CDR2 SFDVKD. J was trimmed by 6 bases and V by 0 bases; bases with no gene match: 4. Here the CDR3 reads CATSDLRTGGSQPQHF. The CDR3 bases are TGTGCCACCAGTGATTTGCGGACAGGGGGAAGTCAGCCCCAGCATTTT.

In this sample, this clonotype turned up many times. V usage is TRBV7-3 and J usage is TRBJ2-1; a possible D gene is TRBD2 (5 bases). Germline V gene sequence: CDR1 SGHTA, CDR2 FQGTGA. Deletions cut 0 bases from V and 9 bases from J, with 15 bases between. This CDR3 contains 15 residues. The CDR3 bases are TGTGCCAGCAGCTTAACTGCGCTAGCTCACGCTGAGCAGTTCTTC. Encoded protein: CASSLTALAHAEQFF.

This clonotype was observed many times. The chain couples TRBV5-1 to TRBJ1-2, with D hard to call. V shed 4 bases and J shed 8 bases, with 15 bases lying between them. Germline V lookup: CDR1 SGHRS, CDR2 YFSETQ. The CDR3 has 13 residues. As DNA, the CDR3 is TGCGCCAGCAGCCTTCGGACGGAAGGCGGCTACACCTTC. This codes for CASSLRTEGGYTF.

At least ten counts were recorded for this clonotype. The V gene is TRBV7-2, the J gene TRBJ2-1; 7 positions agree with TRBD1. Losses at the gene ends were 4 bases for V and 2 bases for J; bases not matched to a gene: 5. This CDR3 region has 15 residues. Germline loops: CDR1 SGHTA, CDR2 FQGNSA. The CDR3 loop is CASSSTGVPYNEQFF. CDR3 nucleotide sequence: TGTGCCAGCAGCTCTACAGGGGTCCCCTACAATGAGCAGTTCTTC.

This clonotype was counted ten times or more. CDR3 nucleotide sequence: TGTGCTAGTGGTTTGGTTGTGACGAATACGCAGTATTTT. It yields the protein CASGLVVTNTQYF. This chain links TRBV12-5 with TRBJ2-3; the D is unclear. The CDR3 runs to 13 residues. Germline V gene lookup returns CDR1 LGHNT and CDR2 FRNRAP. V lost 0 bases and J lost 7, with 8 bases in between.

This clonotype was observed many times. The rearrangement links TRBV6-1 to TRBJ2-7, with 7 bases lining up with TRBD1. The CDR3 has 15 amino acids. V lost 5 bases and J lost 5; bases outside the gene matches: 12. In germline, CDR1 is MNHNS, CDR2 SASEGT. CDR3 sequence: CASSQIRDSFDEQYF. DNA of the CDR3: TGTGCCAGCAGTCAAATCCGGGACAGCTTCGACGAGCAGTACTTC.

In this sample, this clonotype turned up a few times. The chain's CDR3 is CASSPLSGTEHTEAFF. The CDR3 nucleotides are TGTGCCAGCAGTCCCCTTTCCGGGACAGAACACACTGAAGCTTTCTTT. The gene calls are TRBV12-3 or TRBV12-4 and TRBJ1-1; TRBD1 matches 7 bases. The junction had 12 bases not matched to a gene; V was cut back by 5 bases and J by 3 bases. This CDR3 region has 16 residues.

This clonotype was seen repeatedly, ten times or more. The V and J genes are TRBV7-9 and TRBJ2-7, with D possibly matching TRBD1 (5 bases). CDR3 size: 14 residues. CDR1 is SEHNR and CDR2 is FQNEAQ in the germline V gene (reference sequence). The germline V and J ends were trimmed by 5 bases and 2 bases, with 13 bases remaining between them. The CDR3 reads CASSEQGRTYEQYF. CDR3 nucleotide sequence: TGTGCCAGCAGCGAGCAGGGCAGAACCTACGAGCAGTACTTC.

This clonotype was counted at least ten times. The chain couples TRBV5-1 to TRBJ2-1, with TRBD1 matching 7 bases. CDR3 length: 14 residues. Germline V CDR1 and CDR2: SGHRS, YFSETQ. The trim removed 4 bases at V and 7 bases at J, leaving 8 bases unmatched. The CDR3 region is CASSTHWGQNEQFF. CDR3 nucleotide sequence: TGCGCCAGCAGCACTCACTGGGGACAGAATGAGCAGTTCTTC.